One and the same sample provided the 30 T cell receptor beta chains below, sequenced in a study of control samples from healthy donors and cancer patients. Here immunoSEQ multiplex PCR was the method, and the copy in TCRdb shows in-frame clones only, minus some. The repertoire holds 400,000 to 450,000 clones, 75% to 95% seen once, with 5.5% to 7.5% in the top ten. Sample: PBMCs. All receptors come from a man between 40 and 49 years old with head and neck cancer.

The chain is built from TRBV10-3 and TRBJ1-1, with TRBD1 matching over 9 bases. This CDR3 is built from 16 residues. Germline V CDR1 and CDR2: ENHRY, SYGVKD. V shed 3 bases and J 0 bases; nucleotides not matched to a gene: 5. The CDR3 sequence is CAISDTGTGMNTEAFF. The DNA for the CDR3 is TGTGCCATCAGTGACACCGGGACAGGGATGAACACTGAAGCTTTCTTT.

The chain recombines TRBV28 with TRBJ1-1; 10 positions agree with TRBD1. V lost 1 base and J lost 10; bases outside the gene matches: 9. The CDR3 is 15 amino acids. CDR1 is MDHEN, CDR2 SYDVKM, per germline. The DNA of the CDR3 is TGTGCCAGCAGTTTATCCACCGGGACAGGGGAGGTAGCTTTCTTT. The encoded protein is CASSLSTGTGEVAFF.

V is TRBV9 and J is TRBJ1-2; 7 bases are shared with TRBD1. V shed 3 bases and J 0 bases; nucleotides not matched to a gene: 11. Germline V gene data show CDR1 as SGDLS and CDR2 as YYNGEE. The CDR3 contains 17 residues. The CDR3 nucleotides read TGTGCCAGCAGCGCCCGAATAGGGGACAGCCCTAACTATGGCTACACCTTC. As protein: CASSARIGDSPNYGYTF.

As to this clone: The sample contains more than one DNA sequence encoding this CDR3. The chain uses TRBV4-2 and TRBJ1-1; perhaps TRBD1 as D (5 bases). Germline V gene lookup returns CDR1 LGHNA and CDR2 YNFKEQ. V lost 1 base and J lost 2, with 8 bases in between. The CDR3 sequence is 14 residues long. CDR3 protein: CASSQGGVNTEAFF. CDR3 DNA: TGTGCCAGCAGCCAAGGGGGGGTTAACACTGAAGCTTTCTTT.

CDR3 bases: TGTGCCAGCAGCAGGGGACAGGGGGACGAGCAGTACTTC. It yields the protein CASSRGQGDEQYF. The chain is built from TRBV11-3 and TRBJ2-7; TRBD1 agrees at 11 bases. V was pared by 5 bases and J by 5 bases, with 2 bases of the junction left unmatched. This CDR3 region has 13 residues. The germline CDR1 and CDR2 sequences are SGHNT and YENEEA.

The sample holds a few counts of this clone. This chain uses TRBV7-2 with TRBJ1-2; 9 bases fit TRBD1. The CDR3 covers 15 residues. V was clipped by 3 bases and J by 8 bases; unmatched bases: 10. CDR1 is SGHTA, CDR2 FQGNSA, per germline. CDR3 DNA sequence: TGTGCCAGCAGCTTGAGGCTCGGGACAGGGTTGGGCTACACCTTC. Protein product: CASSLRLGTGLGYTF.

This clone was recorded a few times. The genes are TRBV5-1 and TRBJ1-5; 7 nucleotides line up with TRBD1. CDR1 and CDR2 from the germline V gene are SGHRS and YFSETQ. This CDR3 contains 14 residues. Germline trimming cut 2 bases from V and 5 bases from J; bases unmatched to any gene: 4. The CDR3 protein is CASSLDRADQPQHF. For the CDR3, the DNA is TGCGCCAGCAGCTTAGACAGGGCGGATCAGCCCCAGCATTTT. Combining the CDR3 with reference TRBV5-1 and TRBJ1-5 gives the whole variable domain KAGVTQTPRYLIKTRGQQVTLSCSPISGHRSVSWYQQTPGQGLQFLFEYFSETQRNKGNFPGRFSGRQFSNSRSEMNVSTLELGDSALYLCASSLDRADQPQHFGDGTRLSIL.

The rearrangement uses TRBV10-2 and TRBJ2-7; a possible D gene is TRBD2 (6 bases). The CDR3 is made up of 14 amino acids. CDR1 and CDR2 (germline): WSHSY, SAAADI. The V end was cut by 6 bases, the J end by 2 bases, with 14 bases between. The CDR3 protein is CASSQGGGTYEQYF. As DNA, the CDR3 is TGCGCCAGCAGCCAAGGTGGCGGGACCTACGAGCAGTACTTC.

CDR3 amino acids: CASSEQISNQPQHF. The DNA of the CDR3 is TGTGCCAGCAGTGAACAAATCTCCAATCAGCCCCAGCATTTT. This chain links TRBV6-1 with TRBJ1-5; D gene ambiguous. V lost 2 bases and J lost 3, with 8 bases in between. Germline V gives CDR1 MNHNS, CDR2 SASEGT. This CDR3 spans 14 amino acids.

The rearrangement uses TRBV7-9 and TRBJ2-2; D is ambiguous. The germline V gene has CDR1 SEHNR and CDR2 FQNEAQ (reference sequence). This CDR3 has 13 residues. V was cut by 1 base and J by 6 bases, with 6 bases left in between. CDR3 sequence (DNA): TGTGCCAGCAGCTTAGTCGTCCCCGGGGAGCTGTTTTTT. Translated, it gives CASSLVVPGELFF.

The chain links TRBV28 to TRBJ2-3; the D is unclear. CDR1 MDHEN and CDR2 SYDVKM come from the germline V gene. Trimming stripped 2 bases from V and 1 base from J, with 16 bases between. The CDR3 is made up of 17 amino acids. In DNA form, the CDR3 reads TGTGCCAGCAGTTTAGTCTCTGGGCAGATTGGCACAGATACGCAGTATTTT. Translating it yields CASSLVSGQIGTDTQYF.

In DNA, the CDR3 is TGTGCCAGCAGCCCGTACGAGCAGTACTTC. Protein sequence: CASSPYEQYF. The chain employs TRBV11-2 and TRBJ2-7, with unresolved D. Germline V gives CDR1 SGHAT, CDR2 FQNNGV. Trimming shortened V by 5 bases and J by 4 bases, and 3 bases separated the two germline ends. The CDR3 has 10 residues. The whole variable domain, remainder taken from reference TRBV11-2 and TRBJ2-7, is EAGVAQSPRYKIIEKRQSVAFWCNPISGHATLYWYQQILGQGPKLLIQFQNNGVVDDSQLPKDRFSAERLKGVDSTLKIQPAKLEDSAVYLCASSPYEQYFGPGTRLTVT.

The J gene is TRBJ2-7, the V gene TRBV28, with TRBD1 matching 7 bases. J lost 3 bases, V lost 5 bases, and 4 bases had no gene match. Germline CDR1 reads MDHEN; CDR2 reads SYDVKM. CDR3 length: 13 amino acids. The CDR3 coding sequence is TGTGCCAGCAGTCCGGGACAGCACTACGAGCAGTACTTC. Amino acids: CASSPGQHYEQYF.

The gene calls are TRBV3-1 (or the pseudogene TRBV3-2) and TRBJ2-6; no firm D call. The V gene's germline CDR1 is LGHDT and CDR2 YNNKEL (reference sequence). V was trimmed by 4 bases and J by 1 base, leaving 8 bases between them. The CDR3 has 15 residues. This CDR3 is CASSPRRSGANVLTF. Written as DNA, the CDR3 is TGTGCCAGCAGCCCCCGTCGGTCTGGGGCCAACGTCCTGACTTTC.

This chain connects TRBV28 to TRBJ1-1, with a weak D call TRBD1 (5 bases). Trimming took off 5 bases at V and 4 bases at J, with 8 bases between the two ends. This CDR3 region has 12 residues. Germline CDR1 reads MDHEN; CDR2 reads SYDVKM. The CDR3 region is CASSPTVTEAFF. DNA for the CDR3: TGTGCCAGCAGTCCGACAGTCACTGAAGCTTTCTTT.

The genes are TRBV5-8 and TRBJ2-2; the D is unclear. V lost 0 bases, J lost 4 bases, and 4 bases lay in between. The CDR3 loop spans 13 amino acids. From germline, CDR1 is SGHTS and CDR2 YDEGEE. The CDR3 here is CASSLGPTGELFF. As DNA, the CDR3 is TGTGCCAGCAGCTTGGGCCCCACCGGGGAGCTGTTTTTT.

The CDR3 reads CSARAWEQYF. CDR3 nucleotide sequence: TGCAGTGCTAGGGCCTGGGAGCAGTACTTC. V usage is TRBV20-1 and J usage is TRBJ2-7, with D hard to call. CDR1 and CDR2 (germline): DFQATT, SNEGSKA (reference sequence). The CDR3 is 10 amino acids. The germline V and J ends were trimmed by 3 bases and 7 bases, with 7 bases remaining between them.

The DNA of the CDR3 is TGTGCCAGCAGGACAGGGGCTGAAAAACTGTTTTTT. As protein: CASRTGAEKLFF. V and J are TRBV27 and TRBJ1-4, with TRBD1 identical over 8 bases. Germline V lookup: CDR1 MNHEY, CDR2 SMNVEV (reference sequence). This CDR3 has 12 amino acids. V shed 6 bases and J 7 bases; nucleotides not matched to a gene: 1.

The V and J genes are TRBV5-4 and TRBJ2-2, with D perhaps matching TRBD2 (6 bases). CDR1 is SGHNT and CDR2 is YYREEE in the germline V gene (reference sequence). The CDR3 runs 16 residues. Deletions cut 0 bases from V and 2 bases from J, with 11 bases between. The CDR3 sequence is CASSLDGGANTGELFF. DNA for the CDR3: TGTGCCAGCAGCTTGGATGGCGGGGCAAACACCGGGGAGCTGTTTTTT.

The rearrangement links TRBV19 to TRBJ1-6; 10 nucleotides line up with TRBD1. Unmatched junction bases numbered 9, after V lost 5 bases and J lost 8 bases. CDR3 length: 16 residues. Germline V gene data show CDR1 as LNHDA and CDR2 as SQIVND (reference sequence). CDR3 region: CASSSPVTGGYSPLHF. CDR3 in DNA: TGTGCCAGTAGTTCGCCCGTGACAGGGGGCTATTCACCCCTCCACTTT.

The J gene is TRBJ2-6, the V gene TRBV19, with D tentatively TRBD1 (6 bases). The CDR3 runs to 18 residues. CDR1 LNHDA and CDR2 SQIVND come from the germline V gene (reference sequence). The V end was cut by 1 base, the J end by 2 bases, with 15 bases between. CDR3 residues: CASSIAAGDLPGANVLTF. The CDR3 bases are TGTGCCAGTAGTATAGCAGCAGGGGATCTCCCTGGGGCCAACGTCCTGACTTTC.

The chain combines TRBV3-1 (or the pseudogene TRBV3-2) with TRBJ1-3; D unclear. The CDR3 is 16 residues long. V was cut by 3 bases and J by 0 bases, with 12 bases left in between. The V gene's germline CDR1 is LGHDT and CDR2 YNNKEL (reference sequence). DNA for the CDR3: TGTGCCAGCAGCCACCTTCCGGGCCCCTCTGGAAACACCATATATTTT. Amino acids: CASSHLPGPSGNTIYF.

V and J are TRBV6-6 and TRBJ1-4; the D gene is possibly TRBD1 (6 bases). CDR3 length: 17 amino acids. V was clipped by 5 bases and J by 4 bases, with 20 bases between them. Looked up from germline, CDR1 is MNHNY and CDR2 is SVGAGI (reference sequence). Here the CDR3 DNA reads TGTGCCAGCAGTCCCTTCTCCTCTGGCAGGGGTAATGAAAAACTGTTTTTT. Translating gives CASSPFSSGRGNEKLFF.

The V gene is TRBV13, the J gene TRBJ2-5; possible D gene TRBD2, 5 bases. The CDR3 is made up of 13 amino acids. Trimming removed 0 bases at V and 7 bases at J, with 9 bases between. CDR1 is PRHDT, CDR2 FYEKMQ, per germline (reference sequence). The CDR3: CASSLGLVGTQYF. The DNA of the CDR3 is TGTGCCAGCAGCTTAGGACTAGTGGGGACCCAGTACTTC. Full variable domain (remainder filled in from reference TRBV13 and TRBJ2-5): AAGVIQSPRHLIKEKRETATLKCYPIPRHDTVYWYQQGPGQDPQFLISFYEKMQSDKGSIPDRFSAQQFSDYHSELNMSSLELGDSALYFCASSLGLVGTQYFGPGTRLLVL.

This clone was picked up a small number of times. The chain is built from TRBV30 and TRBJ1-6; D ambiguous. CDR3 length: 11 residues. CDR1 and CDR2 from the germline V gene are GTSNPN and SVGIG (reference sequence). V lost 1 base to trimming and J lost 6 bases, with 1 base between them. DNA for the CDR3: TGTGCCTGGAGTGGTAATTCACCCCTCCACTTT. As protein: CAWSGNSPLHF.

The CDR3 region has the DNA TGTGCCAGCAGTTACTCAGAGGCTAACTATGGCTACACCTTC. It yields the protein CASSYSEANYGYTF. The V gene is TRBV6-5, the J gene TRBJ1-2, with D hard to call. CDR1 MNHEY and CDR2 SVGAGI come from the germline V gene. The CDR3 length is 14 residues. The V end was cut by 0 bases, the J end by 0 bases, with 5 bases between.

The chain is built from TRBV2 and TRBJ2-1; 15 bases line up with TRBD2. The CDR3 loop spans 18 amino acids. Germline assignment: CDR1 SNHLY and CDR2 FYNNEI. The ends lost 6 bases at V and 1 base at J; junction bases unmatched: 7. This CDR3 reads CASSPEGLAGGSYNEQFF. DNA for the CDR3: TGTGCCAGCAGCCCCGAGGGACTAGCGGGAGGTTCCTACAATGAGCAGTTCTTC.

The chain has TRBV2 and TRBJ2-7; D remains ambiguous. This CDR3 contains 15 residues. Germline V CDR1 and CDR2: SNHLY, FYNNEI. Trimming left V 2 bases short and J 6 bases short, with 17 bases between. The CDR3 reads CASSEFSETLGEQYF. For the CDR3, the DNA is TGTGCCAGCAGTGAATTTTCCGAGACCCTAGGCGAGCAGTACTTC.

J is TRBJ2-1 and V is TRBV9; D unclear. The length of the CDR3 is 14 residues. Trimming took 0 bases from V and 2 from J, leaving 6 bases between them. Germline CDR1 SGDLS, CDR2 YYNGEE. This CDR3 is CASSVGPPYNEQFF. The DNA of the CDR3 is TGTGCCAGCAGCGTAGGCCCACCCTACAATGAGCAGTTCTTC.

The V and J genes are TRBV23-1 and TRBJ1-5; no reliable D call. TRBV23-1 is marked as an open reading frame, function uncertain. The CDR3 runs 17 residues. The V end was cut by 6 bases, the J end by 5 bases, with 23 bases between. The CDR3 DNA reads TGCGCCAGCAGCCAGTCGGGCGACAAAGGGAATCATCAGCCCCAGCATTTT. The encoded protein is CASSQSGDKGNHQPQHF.